This paragraph reports one T cell receptor (beta chain). J gave up 7 bases and V 4 bases, and 6 bases lay outside the gene matches. This CDR3 has 15 residues. In germline, CDR1 is WNHNN, CDR2 SYGVQD (reference sequence). In the source study's methods: Estimated nucleated cell counts came from reference gene primer amplification. Sequencing was performed with immunoSEQ multiplex PCR; in TCRdb, only in-frame clones are kept and a portion is missing. V and J calls and clone size are copied from that table; D and trimming were computed from the DNA. The sample lists some 43,000 clones, approximately 84% occurring once. These data are taken from a study of blood T cell repertoires in COVID-19. The overall study: Samples of COVID-19 (acute and convalescent) were obtained from the United States, Italy and Spain. T cells, B-cell-depleted T cells, or PBMCs provided the cDNA or gDNA that served as material.

This receptor was taken from a man in his forties or fifties with active COVID-19. The sample consisted of peripheral blood. The gene calls are TRBV10-1 and TRBJ2-1; 11 bases line up with TRBD2. CDR3 DNA sequence: TGCGCCAGCAGTGTCGGAACTAGCGGGGGTAATGAGCAGTTCTTC. Translated: CASSVGTSGGNEQFF.